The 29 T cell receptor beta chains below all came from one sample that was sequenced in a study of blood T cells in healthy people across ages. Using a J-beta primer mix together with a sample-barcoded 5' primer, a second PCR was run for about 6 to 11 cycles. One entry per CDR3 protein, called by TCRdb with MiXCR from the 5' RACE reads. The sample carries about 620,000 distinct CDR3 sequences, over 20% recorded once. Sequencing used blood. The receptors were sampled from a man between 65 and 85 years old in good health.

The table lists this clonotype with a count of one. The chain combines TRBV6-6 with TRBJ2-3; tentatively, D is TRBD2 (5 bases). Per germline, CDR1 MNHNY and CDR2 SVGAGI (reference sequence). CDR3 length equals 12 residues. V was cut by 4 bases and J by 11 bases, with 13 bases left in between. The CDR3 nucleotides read TGTGCCAGCAGTTGGGCTAGCCTCGAGCAGTATTTT. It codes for CASSWASLEQYF.

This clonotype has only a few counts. The CDR3: CASRSPMNTEAFF. The DNA for the CDR3 is TGTGCCAGCAGATCCCCCATGAACACTGAAGCTTTCTTT. The chain employs TRBV28 and TRBJ1-1, with no clear D. CDR1 is MDHEN and CDR2 is SYDVKM in the germline V gene. Trimming removed 6 bases at V and 0 bases at J, with 8 bases between. The length of the CDR3 is 13 residues.

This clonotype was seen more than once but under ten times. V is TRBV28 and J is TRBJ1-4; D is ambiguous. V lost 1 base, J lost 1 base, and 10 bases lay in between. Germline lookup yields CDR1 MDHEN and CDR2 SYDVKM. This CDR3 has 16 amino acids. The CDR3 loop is CASSLLQIKTNEKLFF. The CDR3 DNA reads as TGTGCCAGCAGTTTATTACAGATCAAAACTAATGAAAAACTGTTTTTT.

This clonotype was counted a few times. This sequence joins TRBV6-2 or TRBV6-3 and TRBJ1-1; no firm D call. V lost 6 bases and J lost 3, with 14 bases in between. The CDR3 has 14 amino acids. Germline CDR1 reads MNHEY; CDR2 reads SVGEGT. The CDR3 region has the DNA TGTGCCAGCAGACTGGACGGGTCGGACACTGAAGCTTTCTTT. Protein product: CASRLDGSDTEAFF.

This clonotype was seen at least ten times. CDR3 amino acids: CASSLGQDNEQFF. The CDR3 DNA is TGCGCCAGCAGCTTGGGACAGGACAATGAGCAGTTCTTC. The genes are TRBV5-1 and TRBJ2-1; a possible D gene is TRBD1 (6 bases). V lost 0 bases and J lost 5, with 6 bases in between. The CDR3 contains 13 residues. From germline, CDR1 is SGHRS and CDR2 YFSETQ.

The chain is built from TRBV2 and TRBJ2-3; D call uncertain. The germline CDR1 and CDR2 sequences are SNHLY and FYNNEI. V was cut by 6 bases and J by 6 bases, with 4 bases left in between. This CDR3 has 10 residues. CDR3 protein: CASRTDTQYF. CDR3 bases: TGTGCCAGCAGAACTGATACGCAGTATTTT.

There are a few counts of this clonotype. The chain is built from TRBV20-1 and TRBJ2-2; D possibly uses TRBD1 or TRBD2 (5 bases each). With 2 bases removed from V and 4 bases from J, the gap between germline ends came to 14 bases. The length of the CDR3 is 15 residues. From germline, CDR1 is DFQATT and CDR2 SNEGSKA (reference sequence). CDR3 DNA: TGCAGTGCTAGAAGGGACGCACTCGGCACCGGGGAGCTGTTTTTT. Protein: CSARRDALGTGELFF.

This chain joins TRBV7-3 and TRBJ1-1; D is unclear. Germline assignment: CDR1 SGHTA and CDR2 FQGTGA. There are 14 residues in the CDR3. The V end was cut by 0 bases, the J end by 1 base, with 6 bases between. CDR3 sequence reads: CASSLTRENTEAFF. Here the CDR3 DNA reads TGTGCCAGCAGCTTAACTCGCGAGAACACTGAAGCTTTCTTT.

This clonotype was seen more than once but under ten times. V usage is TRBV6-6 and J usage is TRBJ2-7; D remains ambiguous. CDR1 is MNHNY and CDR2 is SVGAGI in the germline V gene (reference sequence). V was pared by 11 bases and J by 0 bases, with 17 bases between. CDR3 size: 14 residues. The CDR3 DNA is TGTGCCTCTACCGACGGGTCCAGCTCCTACGAGCAGTACTTC. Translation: CASTDGSSSYEQYF.

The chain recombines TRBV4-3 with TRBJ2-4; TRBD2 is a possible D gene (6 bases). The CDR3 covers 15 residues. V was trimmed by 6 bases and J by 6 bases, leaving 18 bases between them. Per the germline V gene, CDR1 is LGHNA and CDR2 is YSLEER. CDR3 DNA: TGCGCCAGCAGTCGGGGGACTCATGAGGGAAACATTCAGTACTTC. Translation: CASSRGTHEGNIQYF.

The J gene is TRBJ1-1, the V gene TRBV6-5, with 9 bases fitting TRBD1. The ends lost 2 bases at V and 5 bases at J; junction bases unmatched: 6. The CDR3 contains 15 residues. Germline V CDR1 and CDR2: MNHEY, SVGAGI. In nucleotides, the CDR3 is TGTGCCAGCAGTTACGGGACAGGGAGTTGGACTGAAGCTTTCTTT. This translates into CASSYGTGSWTEAFF.

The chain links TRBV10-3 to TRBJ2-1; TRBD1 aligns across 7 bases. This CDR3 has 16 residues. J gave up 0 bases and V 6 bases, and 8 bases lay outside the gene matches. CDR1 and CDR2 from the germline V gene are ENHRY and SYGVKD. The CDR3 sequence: CAISAGQASSYNEQFF. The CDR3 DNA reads TGTGCCATCAGCGCTGGACAGGCGAGCTCCTACAATGAGCAGTTCTTC.

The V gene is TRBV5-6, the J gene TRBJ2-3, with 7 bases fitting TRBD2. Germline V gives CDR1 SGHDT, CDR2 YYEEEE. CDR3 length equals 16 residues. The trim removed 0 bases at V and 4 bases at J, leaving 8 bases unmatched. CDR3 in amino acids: CASSLAGGRTSDTQYF. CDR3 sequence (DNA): TGTGCCAGCAGCTTGGCCGGCGGGAGAACGTCAGATACGCAGTATTTT. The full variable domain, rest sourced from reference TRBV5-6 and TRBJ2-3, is DAGVTQSPTHLIKTRGQQVTLRCSPKSGHDTVSWYQQALGQGPQFIFQYYEEEERQRGNFPDRFSGHQFPNYSSELNVNALLLGDSALYLCASSLAGGRTSDTQYFGPGTRLTVL.

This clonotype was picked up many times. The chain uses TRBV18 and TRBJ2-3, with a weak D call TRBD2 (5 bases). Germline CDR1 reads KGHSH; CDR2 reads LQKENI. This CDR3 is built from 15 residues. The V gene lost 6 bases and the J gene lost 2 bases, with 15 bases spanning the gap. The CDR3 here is CASSAGQQLTDTQYF. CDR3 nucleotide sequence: TGTGCCAGCTCTGCGGGCCAGCAACTCACAGATACGCAGTATTTT.

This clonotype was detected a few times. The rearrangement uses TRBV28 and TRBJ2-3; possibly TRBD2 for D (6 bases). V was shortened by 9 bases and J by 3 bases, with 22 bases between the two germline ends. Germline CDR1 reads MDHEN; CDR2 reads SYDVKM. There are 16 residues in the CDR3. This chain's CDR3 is CASGYPKEEGTDTQYF. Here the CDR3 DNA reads TGTGCCAGTGGGTACCCTAAAGAGGAGGGGACAGATACGCAGTATTTT.

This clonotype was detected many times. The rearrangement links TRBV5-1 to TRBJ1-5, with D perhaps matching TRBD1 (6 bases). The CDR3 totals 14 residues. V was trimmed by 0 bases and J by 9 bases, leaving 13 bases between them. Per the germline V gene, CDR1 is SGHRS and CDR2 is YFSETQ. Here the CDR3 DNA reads TGCGCCAGCAGCTTGGCAGGCGAGGGGGTGCCCCAGCATTTT. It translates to CASSLAGEGVPQHF.

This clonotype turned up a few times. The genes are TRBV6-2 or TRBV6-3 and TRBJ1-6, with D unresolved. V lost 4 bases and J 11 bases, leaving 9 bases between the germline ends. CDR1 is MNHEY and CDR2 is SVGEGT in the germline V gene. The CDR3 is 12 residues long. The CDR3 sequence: CASSLGLTPLHF. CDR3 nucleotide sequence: TGTGCCAGCAGTTTAGGCCTGACACCCCTCCACTTT.

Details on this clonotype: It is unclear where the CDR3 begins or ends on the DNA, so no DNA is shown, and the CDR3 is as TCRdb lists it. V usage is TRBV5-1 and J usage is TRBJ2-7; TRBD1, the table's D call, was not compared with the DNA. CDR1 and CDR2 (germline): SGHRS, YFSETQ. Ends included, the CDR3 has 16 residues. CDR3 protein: CASSFGQGALAGETYF.

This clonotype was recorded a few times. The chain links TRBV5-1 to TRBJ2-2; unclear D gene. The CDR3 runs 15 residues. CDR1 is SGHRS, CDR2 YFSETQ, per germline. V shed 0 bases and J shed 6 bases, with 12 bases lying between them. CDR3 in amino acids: CASSLVGNGAGELFF. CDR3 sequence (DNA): TGCGCCAGCAGCTTGGTAGGGAACGGAGCCGGGGAGCTGTTTTTT.

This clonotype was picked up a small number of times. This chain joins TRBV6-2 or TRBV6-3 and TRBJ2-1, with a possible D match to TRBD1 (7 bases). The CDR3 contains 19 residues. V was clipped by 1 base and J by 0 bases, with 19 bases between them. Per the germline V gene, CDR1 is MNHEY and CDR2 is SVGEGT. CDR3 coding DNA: TGTGCCAGCAGTTACTGGCAGGGGGGTAGCGGTAGCTCCTACAATGAGCAGTTCTTC. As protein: CASSYWQGGSGSSYNEQFF.

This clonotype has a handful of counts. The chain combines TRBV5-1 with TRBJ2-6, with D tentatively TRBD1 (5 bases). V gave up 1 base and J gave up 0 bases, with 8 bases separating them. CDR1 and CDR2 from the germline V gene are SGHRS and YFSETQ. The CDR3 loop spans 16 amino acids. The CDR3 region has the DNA TGCGCCAGCAGCTTGTGGGGCCGCTCTGGGGCCAACGTCCTGACTTTC. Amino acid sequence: CASSLWGRSGANVLTF. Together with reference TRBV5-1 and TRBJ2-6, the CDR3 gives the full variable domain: KAGVTQTPRYLIKTRGQQVTLSCSPISGHRSVSWYQQTPGQGLQFLFEYFSETQRNKGNFPGRFSGRQFSNSRSEMNVSTLELGDSALYLCASSLWGRSGANVLTFGAGSRLTVL.

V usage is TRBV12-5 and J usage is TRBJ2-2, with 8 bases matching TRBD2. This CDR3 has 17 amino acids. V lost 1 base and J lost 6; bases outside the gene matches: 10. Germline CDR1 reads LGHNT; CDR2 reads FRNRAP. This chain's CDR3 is CASGLDSGTSLPGELFF. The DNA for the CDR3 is TGTGCTAGTGGTTTGGATAGCGGGACCTCTCTCCCCGGGGAGCTGTTTTTT.

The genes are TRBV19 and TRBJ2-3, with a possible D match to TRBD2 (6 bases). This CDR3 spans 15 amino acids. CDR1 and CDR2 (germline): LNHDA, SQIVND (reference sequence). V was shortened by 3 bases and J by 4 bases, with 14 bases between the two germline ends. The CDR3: CASSIQRVDSDTQYF. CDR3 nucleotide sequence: TGTGCCAGTAGTATCCAGCGGGTGGATTCAGATACGCAGTATTTT.

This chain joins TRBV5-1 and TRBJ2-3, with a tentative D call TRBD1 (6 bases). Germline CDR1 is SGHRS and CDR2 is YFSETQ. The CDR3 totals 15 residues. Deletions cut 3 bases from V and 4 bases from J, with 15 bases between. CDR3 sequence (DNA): TGCGCCAGCAGCTCCGGGACACCTCTTTCAGATACGCAGTATTTT. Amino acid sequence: CASSSGTPLSDTQYF.

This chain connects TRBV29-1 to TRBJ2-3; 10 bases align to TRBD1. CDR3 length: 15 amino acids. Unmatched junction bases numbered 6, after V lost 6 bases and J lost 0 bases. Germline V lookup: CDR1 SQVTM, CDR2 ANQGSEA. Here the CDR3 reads CSVTDRGRSTDTQYF. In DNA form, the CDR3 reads TGCAGCGTGACTGACAGGGGGCGAAGCACAGATACGCAGTATTTT.

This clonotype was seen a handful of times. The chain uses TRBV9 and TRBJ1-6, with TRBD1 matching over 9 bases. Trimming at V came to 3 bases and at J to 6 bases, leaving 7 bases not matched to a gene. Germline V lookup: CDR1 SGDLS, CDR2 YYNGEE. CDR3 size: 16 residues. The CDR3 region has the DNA TGTGCCAGCAGCGCCTCGAACAGGGGGCCTAATTCACCCCTCCACTTT. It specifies CASSASNRGPNSPLHF.

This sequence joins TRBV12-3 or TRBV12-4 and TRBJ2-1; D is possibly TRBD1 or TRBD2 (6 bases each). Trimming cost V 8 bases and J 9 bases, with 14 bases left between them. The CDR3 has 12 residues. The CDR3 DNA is TGTGCCAGCGCACTAGGGGGGAGTGAGCAGTTCTTC. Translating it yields CASALGGSEQFF.

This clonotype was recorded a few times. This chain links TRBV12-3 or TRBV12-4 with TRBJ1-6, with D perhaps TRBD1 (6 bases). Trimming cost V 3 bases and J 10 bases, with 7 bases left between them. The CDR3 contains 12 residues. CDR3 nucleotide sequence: TGTGCCAGCAGTTTCCAGGGGTCACCCCTCCACTTT. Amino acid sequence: CASSFQGSPLHF.

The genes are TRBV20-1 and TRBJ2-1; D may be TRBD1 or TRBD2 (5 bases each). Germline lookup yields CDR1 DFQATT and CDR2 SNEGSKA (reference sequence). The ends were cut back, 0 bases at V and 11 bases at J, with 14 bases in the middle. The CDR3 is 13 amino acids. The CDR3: CSARDRGAFKQFF. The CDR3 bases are TGCAGTGCTAGAGACAGAGGGGCCTTTAAGCAGTTCTTC.